This TCR beta chain was captured by sequencing in a study of Ad26.COV2.S vaccination and SARS-CoV-2 variants. Notes on the study in general: Analyses of TCR breadth and depth may have underestimated total T cell responses.

TCRdb keeps only in-frame clones here, not all; method: immunoSEQ multiplex PCR. In the table there are over 110,000 clones, more than 80% of which are singletons. In germline, CDR1 is SEHNR, CDR2 FQNEAQ (reference sequence). This CDR3 region has 17 residues. V shed 5 bases, J shed 2 bases, and the junction held 9 bases outside the gene matches. This clone was seen a single time. Antigen unknown. The TCR sequence derives from a human donor who had recovered from COVID-19. The V call is TRBV7-9, the J call TRBJ2-6; TRBD1 agrees at 7 bases. Sequences were derived from peripheral blood, sampled after recovery from COVID-19. CDR3 DNA: TGTGCCAGCAGCCCCCGGGACAGCTGGACTGGGGCCAACGTCCTGACTTTC. This codes for CASSPRDSWTGANVLTF.